This T cell receptor beta chain was sequenced for a study of blood T cell repertoires in COVID-19. Only in-frame clones appear in the TCRdb table, and some are missing; sequencing was by immunoSEQ multiplex PCR. Of about 190,000 clones in the sample, around 85% are singletons; the top ten hold 1.1%. The length of the CDR3 is 13 residues. Looked up from germline, CDR1 is LNHNV and CDR2 is YYDKDF (reference sequence). Details on this clone: The junction departs from the called germline gene at one end, perhaps through a read error.

The rearrangement links TRBV15 to TRBJ1-1; 8 bases fit TRBD1. The sample taken for sequencing was peripheral blood. The receptor's source is a man aged 25 to 40 with acute or convalescent COVID-19. CDR3 amino acids: CGTGRRGNTEAFF. The CDR3 nucleotides read TGCGGGACAGGTAGGAGGGGGAACACTGAAGCTTTCTTT.